This TCR beta chain originates from a study of T cell responses to AZD1222 COVID-19 vaccine. Study-level results: Seropositive status at baseline applied to only six AZD1222 recipients. Breadth and depth of Spike-specific TCRs rose after two AZD1222 doses. Distributed over spike, vaccine-associated CD4 TCRs predominated at 160-218 and 743-854.

In the case of this clone: Its target is not known.

The CDR3 has 16 residues. The germline V gene has CDR1 SGHTA and CDR2 FQGNSA. V was trimmed by 2 bases and J by 5 bases, leaving 18 bases between them. The protocol was immunoSEQ multiplex PCR, while the TCRdb copy is restricted to in-frame clones and leaves out a portion. This table holds tens of thousands of clones, roughly nine tenths found once. The specimen comprised peripheral blood, sampled 28 days after the second AZD1222 dose. This clonotype was sampled from an adult who received the AZD1222 COVID-19 vaccine. V is TRBV7-2 and J is TRBJ2-5; D unclear. The CDR3 loop reads CASSLNPRAPTETQYF. CDR3 sequence (DNA): TGTGCCAGCAGCTTAAACCCCCGGGCCCCCACGGAGACCCAGTACTTC.